This T cell receptor beta chain was documented in a study of cytomegalovirus exposure and HLA in healthy donors. Both 60 Vbeta primers and 13 Jbeta primers went into the PCR. Libraries were prepared by immunoSEQ multiplex PCR; TCRdb keeps only in-frame clonotypes and omits some of them. The sample totals about 55,000 clones; its top ten clones hold approximately 9%. Findings and limits, study-wide: The study labeled 170 or so TCR beta chains cytomegalovirus-associated. When a later analysis was performed, an Asian-associated ancestry cluster reportedly had fewer N-insertions than the roughly 730-donor mean.

With regard to this clone: Its antigen is not known.

This TCR was recovered from a man aged 50 or older in good health and CMV-seropositive. Sequences were obtained from PBMCs.

The CDR3 protein is CASSQEGIAGGHLSEQYF. CDR3 coding DNA: TGCGCCAGCAGCCAAGAAGGGATAGCGGGAGGGCATCTCTCCGAGCAGTACTTC. The V and J genes are TRBV4-3 and TRBJ2-7; 11 nucleotides match TRBD2. This CDR3 contains 18 residues. Germline trimming cut 0 bases from V and 6 bases from J; bases unmatched to any gene: 13. The germline gives CDR1 LGHNA, CDR2 YSLEER.